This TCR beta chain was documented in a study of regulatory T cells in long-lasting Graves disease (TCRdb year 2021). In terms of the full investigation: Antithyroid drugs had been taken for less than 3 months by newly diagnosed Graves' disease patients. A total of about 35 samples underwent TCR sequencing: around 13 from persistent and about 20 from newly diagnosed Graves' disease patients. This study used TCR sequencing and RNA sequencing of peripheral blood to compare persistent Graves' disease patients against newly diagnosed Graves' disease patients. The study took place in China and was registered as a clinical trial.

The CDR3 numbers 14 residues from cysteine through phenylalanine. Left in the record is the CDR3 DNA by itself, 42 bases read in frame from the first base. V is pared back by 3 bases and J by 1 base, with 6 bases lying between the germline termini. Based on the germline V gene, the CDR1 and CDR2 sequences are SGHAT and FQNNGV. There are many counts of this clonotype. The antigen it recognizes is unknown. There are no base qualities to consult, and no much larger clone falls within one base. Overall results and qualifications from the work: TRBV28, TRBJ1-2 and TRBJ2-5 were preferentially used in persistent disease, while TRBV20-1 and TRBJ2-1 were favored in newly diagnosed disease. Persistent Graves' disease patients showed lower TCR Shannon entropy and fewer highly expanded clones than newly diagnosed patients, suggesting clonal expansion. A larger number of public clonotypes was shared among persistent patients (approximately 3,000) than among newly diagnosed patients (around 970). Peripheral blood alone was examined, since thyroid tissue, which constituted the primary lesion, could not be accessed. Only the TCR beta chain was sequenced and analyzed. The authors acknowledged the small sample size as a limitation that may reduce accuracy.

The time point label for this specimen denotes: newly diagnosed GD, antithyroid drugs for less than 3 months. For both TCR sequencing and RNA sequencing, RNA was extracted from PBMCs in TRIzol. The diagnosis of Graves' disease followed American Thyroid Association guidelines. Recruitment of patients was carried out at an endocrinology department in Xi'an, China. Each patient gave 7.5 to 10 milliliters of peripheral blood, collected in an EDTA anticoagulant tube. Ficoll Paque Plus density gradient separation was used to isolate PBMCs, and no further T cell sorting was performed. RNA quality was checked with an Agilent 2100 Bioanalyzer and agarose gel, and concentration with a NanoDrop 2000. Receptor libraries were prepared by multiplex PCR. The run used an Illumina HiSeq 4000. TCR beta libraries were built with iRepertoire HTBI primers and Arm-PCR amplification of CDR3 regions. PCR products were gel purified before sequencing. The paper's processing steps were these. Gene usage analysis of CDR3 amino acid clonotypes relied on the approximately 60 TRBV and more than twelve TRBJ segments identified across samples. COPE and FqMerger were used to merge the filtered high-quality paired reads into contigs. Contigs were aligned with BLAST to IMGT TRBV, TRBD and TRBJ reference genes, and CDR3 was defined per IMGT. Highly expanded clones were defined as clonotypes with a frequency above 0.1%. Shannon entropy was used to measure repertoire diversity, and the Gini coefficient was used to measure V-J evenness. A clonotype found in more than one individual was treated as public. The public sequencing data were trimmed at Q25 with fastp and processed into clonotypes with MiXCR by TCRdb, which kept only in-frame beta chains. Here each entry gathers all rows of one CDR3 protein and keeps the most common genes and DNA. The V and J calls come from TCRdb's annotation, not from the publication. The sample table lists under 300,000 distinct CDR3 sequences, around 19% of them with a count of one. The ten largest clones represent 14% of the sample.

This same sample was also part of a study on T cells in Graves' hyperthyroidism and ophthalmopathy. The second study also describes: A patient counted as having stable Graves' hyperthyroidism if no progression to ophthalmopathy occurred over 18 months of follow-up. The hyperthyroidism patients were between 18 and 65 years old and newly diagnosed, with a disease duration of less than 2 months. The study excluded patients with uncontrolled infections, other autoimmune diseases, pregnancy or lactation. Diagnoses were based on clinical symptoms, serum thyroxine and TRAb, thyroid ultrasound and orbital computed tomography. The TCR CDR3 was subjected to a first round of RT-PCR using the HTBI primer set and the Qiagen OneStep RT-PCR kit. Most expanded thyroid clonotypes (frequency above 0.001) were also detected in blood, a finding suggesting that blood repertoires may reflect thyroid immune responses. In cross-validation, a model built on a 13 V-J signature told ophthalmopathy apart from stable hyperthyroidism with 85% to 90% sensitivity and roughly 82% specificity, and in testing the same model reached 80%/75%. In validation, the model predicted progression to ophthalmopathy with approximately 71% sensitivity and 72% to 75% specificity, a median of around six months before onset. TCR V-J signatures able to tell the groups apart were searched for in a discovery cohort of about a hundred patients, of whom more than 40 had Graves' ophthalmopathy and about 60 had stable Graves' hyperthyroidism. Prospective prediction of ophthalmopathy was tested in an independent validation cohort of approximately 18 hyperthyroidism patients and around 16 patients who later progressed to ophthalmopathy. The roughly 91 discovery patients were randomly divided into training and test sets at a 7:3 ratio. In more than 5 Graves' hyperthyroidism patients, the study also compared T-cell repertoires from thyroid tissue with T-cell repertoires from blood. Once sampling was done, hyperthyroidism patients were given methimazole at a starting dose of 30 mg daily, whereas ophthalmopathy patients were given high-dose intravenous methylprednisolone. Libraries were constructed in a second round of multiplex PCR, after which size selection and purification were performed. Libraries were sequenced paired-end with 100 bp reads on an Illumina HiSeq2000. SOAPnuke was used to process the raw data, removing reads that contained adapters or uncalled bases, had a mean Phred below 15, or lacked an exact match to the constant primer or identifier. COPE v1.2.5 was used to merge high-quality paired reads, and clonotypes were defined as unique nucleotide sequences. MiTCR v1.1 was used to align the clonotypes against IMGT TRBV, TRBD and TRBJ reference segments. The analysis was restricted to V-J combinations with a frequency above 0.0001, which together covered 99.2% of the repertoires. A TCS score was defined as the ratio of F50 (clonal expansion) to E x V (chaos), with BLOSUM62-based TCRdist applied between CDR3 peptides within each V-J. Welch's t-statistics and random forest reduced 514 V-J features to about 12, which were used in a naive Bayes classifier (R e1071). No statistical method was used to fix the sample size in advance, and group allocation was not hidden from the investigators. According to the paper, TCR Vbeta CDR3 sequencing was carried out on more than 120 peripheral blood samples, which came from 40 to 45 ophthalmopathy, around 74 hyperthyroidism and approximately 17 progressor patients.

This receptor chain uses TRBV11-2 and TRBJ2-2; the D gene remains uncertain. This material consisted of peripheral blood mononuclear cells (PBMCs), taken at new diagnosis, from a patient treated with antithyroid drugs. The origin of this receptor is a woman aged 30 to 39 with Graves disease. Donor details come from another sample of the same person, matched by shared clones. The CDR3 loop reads CASSFTENTGELFF. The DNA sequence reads TGTGCCAGCAGCTTTACAGAGAACACCGGGGAGCTGTTTTTT.